One and the same sample provided the 22 T cell receptor beta chains below, sequenced in a study of graft-versus-host responses after intestinal transplantation. Data came from immunoSEQ multiplex PCR; TCRdb stores just in-frame clones and leaves some out. This table has about 110,000 clones, over 85% appearing once. For these TCRs, the target antigens are not known. The sequencing here drew on unstimulated CD8+ T cells sorted from spleen or lymph node cells, taken before intestinal transplant. Every receptor here comes from a human donor who received an intestinal transplant.

This rearrangement joins TRBV30 to TRBJ1-1; the D is unclear. The V and J ends lost 0 bases and 7 bases respectively, with 9 bases between them. This CDR3 comprises 12 residues. Germline CDR1 reads GTSNPN; CDR2 reads SVGIG (reference sequence). CDR3 nucleotide sequence: TGTGCCTGGAGTGTACGGGGATTTGAAGCTTTCTTT. Protein sequence: CAWSVRGFEAFF.

This chain connects TRBV27 to TRBJ2-1; no clear D. The CDR3 totals 13 residues. Germline assignment: CDR1 MNHEY and CDR2 SMNVEV (reference sequence). V was pared by 3 bases and J by 2 bases, with 5 bases between. CDR3 bases: TGTGCCAGCAGTTTCGAACCCTACAATGAGCAGTTCTTC. This sequence encodes CASSFEPYNEQFF.

The chain uses TRBV27 and TRBJ2-7, with D unclear. V shed 4 bases and J shed 3 bases, with 19 bases lying between them. The CDR3 contains 16 residues. Germline values: CDR1 MNHEY, CDR2 SMNVEV (reference sequence). The chain's CDR3 is CASSSTLTSLGYEQYF. CDR3 nucleotide sequence: TGTGCCAGCAGTTCCACCCTGACGTCCTTGGGCTACGAGCAGTACTTC.

The V and J genes are TRBV28 and TRBJ1-4; 7 positions agree with TRBD1. CDR1 and CDR2 from the germline V gene are MDHEN and SYDVKM. The CDR3 contains 14 residues. Germline trimming cut 7 bases from V and 6 bases from J; bases unmatched to any gene: 8. Here the CDR3 DNA reads TGTGCCAGCACCCCGACAGGGTCGGATGAAAAACTGTTTTTT. This gives the protein CASTPTGSDEKLFF.

V usage is TRBV29-1 and J usage is TRBJ2-7; 8 bases agree with TRBD1. In germline, CDR1 is SQVTM, CDR2 ANQGSEA. The ends lost 5 bases at V and 5 bases at J; junction bases unmatched: 5. The CDR3 totals 12 residues. This CDR3 reads CSVKDRAHEQYF. In nucleotides, the CDR3 is TGCAGCGTTAAGGACAGGGCCCACGAGCAGTACTTC.

The chain uses TRBV29-1 and TRBJ1-3; no firm D call. V was cut by 6 bases and J by 3 bases, with 18 bases left in between. From germline, CDR1 is SQVTM and CDR2 ANQGSEA. CDR3 size: 15 residues. The CDR3 sequence: CSVSTATLGGNTIYF. CDR3 DNA sequence: TGCAGCGTGTCAACGGCCACCCTGGGTGGAAACACCATATATTTT.

The chain uses TRBV6-5 and TRBJ2-2; D gene unclear. Germline CDR1 and CDR2: MNHEY and SVGAGI. CDR3 size: 13 residues. Trimming pared 0 bases from V and 6 bases from J, leaving 5 bases between. CDR3 loop: CASSYSNPGELFF. In nucleotides, the CDR3 is TGTGCCAGCAGTTACTCGAATCCCGGGGAGCTGTTTTTT.

The chain is built from TRBV5-4 and TRBJ2-1; 8 bases match TRBD2. J was trimmed by 3 bases and V by 0 bases; bases with no gene match: 2. This CDR3 comprises 15 residues. CDR1 and CDR2 (germline): SGHNT, YYREEE (reference sequence). CDR3 in amino acids: CASSLGTSIYNEQFF. The CDR3, as DNA: TGTGCCAGCAGCTTGGGGACTAGCATCTACAATGAGCAGTTCTTC.

The CDR3 spells CASSKGQNNEQFF. CDR3 DNA sequence: TGTGCCAGCTCAAAGGGGCAGAACAATGAGCAGTTCTTC. The V call is TRBV18, the J call TRBJ2-1; a weak D match, TRBD1 (5 bases). V was shortened by 5 bases and J by 5 bases, with 10 bases between the two germline ends. From germline, CDR1 is KGHSH and CDR2 LQKENI. The length of the CDR3 is 13 residues.

The CDR3 sequence: CASRGVAASDEKLFF. CDR3 DNA: TGTGCCAGCAGGGGCGTGGCAGCGTCGGACGAAAAACTGTTTTTT. The chain uses TRBV7-9 and TRBJ1-4; D is unresolved. Germline V gene lookup returns CDR1 SEHNR and CDR2 FQNEAQ (reference sequence). Trimming took 6 bases from V and 8 from J, leaving 19 bases between them. The CDR3 is 15 amino acids. Variable domain in full (rest from reference TRBV7-9 and TRBJ1-4): DTGVSQNPRHKITKRGQNVTFRCDPISEHNRLYWYRQTLGQGPEFLTYFQNEAQLEKSRLLSDRFSAERPKGSFSTLEIQRTEQGDSAMYLCASRGVAASDEKLFFGSGTQLSVL.

The rearrangement uses TRBV7-9 and TRBJ2-3; D not certain. Germline V gives CDR1 SEHNR, CDR2 FQNEAQ (reference sequence). V was cut by 5 bases and J by 5 bases, with 8 bases left in between. This CDR3 contains 12 residues. Here the CDR3 DNA reads TGTGCCAGCAGCCCCCCGTTAGATACGCAGTATTTT. Translation gives CASSPPLDTQYF.

V and J are TRBV4-1 and TRBJ1-2, with D perhaps matching TRBD1 (5 bases). Per the germline V gene, CDR1 is MGHRA and CDR2 is YSYEKL. The CDR3 is 18 residues long. V was cut by 1 base and J by 0 bases, with 18 bases left in between. This CDR3 reads CASSQALTGTATNYGYTF. The CDR3 nucleotides are TGCGCCAGCAGCCAAGCCCTTACTGGGACCGCCACTAACTATGGCTACACCTTC.

The rearrangement links TRBV7-2 to TRBJ1-6; the match to TRBD1 covers 8 bases. The CDR3 runs to 17 residues. With 5 bases clipped from V and 6 bases from J, the junction kept 12 bases outside the gene matches. Germline assignment: CDR1 SGHTA and CDR2 FQGNSA. The CDR3 spells CASSPPPGQAINSPLHF. CDR3 sequence (DNA): TGTGCCAGCAGCCCCCCACCGGGACAGGCCATTAATTCACCCCTCCACTTT. The variable domain in full, completed from reference TRBV7-2 and TRBJ1-6, reads GAGVSQSPSNKVTEKGKDVELRCDPISGHTALYWYRQSLGQGLEFLIYFQGNSAPDKSGLPSDRFSAERTGGSVSTLTIQRTQQEDSAVYLCASSPPPGQAINSPLHFGNGTRLTVT.

The chain recombines TRBV15 with TRBJ2-1; weak D call: TRBD1 (5 bases). V was pared by 0 bases and J by 5 bases, with 14 bases between. There are 16 residues in the CDR3. Germline V gene lookup returns CDR1 LNHNV and CDR2 YYDKDF (reference sequence). The CDR3: CATSREGVGINNEQFF. In nucleotides, the CDR3 is TGTGCCACCAGCAGAGAAGGGGTTGGGATCAACAATGAGCAGTTCTTC. The full variable domain, completed using reference TRBV15 and TRBJ2-1, is DAMVIQNPRYQVTQFGKPVTLSCSQTLNHNVMYWYQQKSSQAPKLLFHYYDKDFNNEADTPDNFQSRRPNTSFCFLDIRSPGLGDTAMYLCATSREGVGINNEQFFGPGTRLTVL.

J is TRBJ1-5 and V is TRBV9; the D is unclear. V was cut by 0 bases and J by 3 bases, with 7 bases left in between. CDR1 is SGDLS and CDR2 is YYNGEE in the germline V gene. The CDR3 has 14 residues. CDR3 sequence reads: CASSVGGTNQPQHF. CDR3 DNA: TGTGCCAGCAGCGTAGGGGGTACCAATCAGCCCCAGCATTTT.

CDR3 sequence: CAWRLAGEYEQYF. The CDR3, as DNA: TGTGCCTGGAGGCTAGCGGGAGAGTACGAGCAGTACTTC. The chain is built from TRBV30 and TRBJ2-7; 10 bases are a match to TRBD2. The CDR3 totals 13 residues. The germline gives CDR1 GTSNPN, CDR2 SVGIG (reference sequence). J was trimmed by 4 bases and V by 3 bases; bases with no gene match: 3.

The chain employs TRBV5-4 and TRBJ1-1, with D unresolved. In germline, CDR1 is SGHNT, CDR2 YYREEE (reference sequence). The CDR3 runs 14 residues. The V and J ends lost 5 bases and 1 base respectively, with 12 bases between them. The CDR3 nucleotides are TGTGCCAGCAGACTACACCTGCCGAACACTGAAGCTTTCTTT. Amino acid sequence: CASRLHLPNTEAFF.

The chain couples TRBV27 to TRBJ2-7, with a tentative D call TRBD2 (6 bases). Germline CDR1 reads MNHEY; CDR2 reads SMNVEV (reference sequence). This CDR3 contains 14 residues. V dropped 3 bases and J dropped 5 bases, with 14 bases sitting between them. The DNA for the CDR3 is TGTGCCAGCAGTTTGGTCCGGGAGTTTAACGAGCAGTACTTC. It encodes CASSLVREFNEQYF.

The V and J genes are TRBV7-6 and TRBJ2-3; perhaps TRBD1 as D (6 bases). The CDR3 runs to 15 residues. Germline loops: CDR1 SGHVS, CDR2 FNYEAQ. Trimming took 5 bases from V and 1 from J, leaving 13 bases between them. CDR3 nucleotides: TGTGCCAGCAGCCTTACTGGGGGCGGCACAGATACGCAGTATTTT. Translation: CASSLTGGGTDTQYF. Looking up the rest from reference TRBV7-6 and TRBJ2-3 gives the full variable domain: GAGVSQSPRYKVTKRGQDVALRCDPISGHVSLYWYRQALGQGPEFLTYFNYEAQQDKSGLPNDRFSAERPEGSISTLTIQRTEQRDSAMYRCASSLTGGGTDTQYFGPGTRLTVL.

J is TRBJ2-3 and V is TRBV7-6; 8 positions match TRBD2. Trimming at V came to 7 bases and at J to 1 base, leaving 7 bases not matched to a gene. The germline V gene encodes CDR1 SGHVS and CDR2 FNYEAQ. CDR3 length: 15 amino acids. The CDR3 protein is CASTELAARTDTQYF. CDR3 in DNA: TGTGCCAGCACAGAACTAGCGGCCCGCACAGATACGCAGTATTTT.

CDR3 region: CSVAPFGDNEQFF. In nucleotides, the CDR3 is TGCAGCGTAGCGCCTTTCGGCGACAATGAGCAGTTCTTC. This chain connects TRBV29-1 to TRBJ2-1; no firm D call. This CDR3 contains 13 residues. Trimming took 6 bases from V and 5 from J, leaving 14 bases between them. CDR1 is SQVTM and CDR2 is ANQGSEA in the germline V gene.

This chain joins TRBV7-8 and TRBJ2-7; 9 bases agree with TRBD1. The V and J ends lost 0 bases and 7 bases, in that order; junction bases with no gene match: 7. Looked up from germline, CDR1 is SGHVS and CDR2 is FQNEAQ. CDR3 length equals 15 residues. DNA for the CDR3: TGTGCCAGCAGCTTAGCGCGGGGGACAGGGAGTGAGCAGTACTTC. This encodes CASSLARGTGSEQYF.